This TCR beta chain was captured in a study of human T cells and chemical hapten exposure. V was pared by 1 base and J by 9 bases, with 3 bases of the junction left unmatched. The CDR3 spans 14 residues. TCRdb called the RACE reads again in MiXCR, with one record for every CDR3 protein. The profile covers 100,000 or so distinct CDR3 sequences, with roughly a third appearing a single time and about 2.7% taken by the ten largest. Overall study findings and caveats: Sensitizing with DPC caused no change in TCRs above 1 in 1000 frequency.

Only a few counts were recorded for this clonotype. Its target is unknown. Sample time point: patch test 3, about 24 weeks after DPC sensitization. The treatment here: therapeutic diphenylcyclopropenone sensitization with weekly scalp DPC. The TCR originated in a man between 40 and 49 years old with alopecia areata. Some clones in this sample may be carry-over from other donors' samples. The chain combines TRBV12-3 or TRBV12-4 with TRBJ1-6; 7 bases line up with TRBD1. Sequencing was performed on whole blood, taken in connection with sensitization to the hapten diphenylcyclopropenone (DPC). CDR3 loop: CASSLGGGSSPLHF. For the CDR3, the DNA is TGTGCCAGCAGTTTAGGAGGGGGCAGTTCACCCCTCCACTTT.